One and the same sample provided the 23 T cell receptor beta chains below, sequenced in a study of blood T cells in healthy people across ages (dated by TCRdb to between 2014 and 2016). Receptor amplification or capture employed 5' RACE. The reads were generated on an Illumina HiSeq 2500. The second PCR ran for about 6 to 11 cycles and used a J-beta primer mix along with a sample-barcoded 5' primer. The public reads were reanalyzed by TCRdb: fastp trimming at Q25, MiXCR alignment, in-frame beta chains only. Here each entry gathers all rows of one CDR3 protein and keeps the most common genes and DNA. Here the sample has about 970,000 distinct CDR3 sequences; roughly 47% occur a single time. The ten biggest clones cover 20% to 25% of the sample. Sequencing was performed on blood. The receptors originated from a woman aged 60-75 years in good health.

The chain is built from TRBV9 and TRBJ2-1, with 7 positions matching TRBD2. Germline CDR1 and CDR2: SGDLS and YYNGEE. This CDR3 region has 15 residues. The J segment lost 3 bases and the V segment lost 2 bases, leaving 5 bases of the junction unmatched. CDR3 DNA: TGTGCCAGCAGCGTGGGGGGGGTTATCTACAATGAGCAGTTCTTC. Protein product: CASSVGGVIYNEQFF.

The V gene is TRBV2, the J gene TRBJ1-5; possibly TRBD1 for D (6 bases). Trimming removed 3 bases at V and 6 bases at J, with 12 bases between. There are 14 residues in the CDR3. The germline gives CDR1 SNHLY, CDR2 FYNNEI. CDR3: CASSDPGAVQPQHF. DNA for the CDR3: TGTGCCAGCAGTGATCCGGGGGCTGTTCAGCCCCAGCATTTT.

This clonotype appeared a few times. The chain carries TRBV28 and TRBJ1-2, with D possibly matching TRBD1 (5 bases). The V gene's germline CDR1 is MDHEN and CDR2 SYDVKM. V was trimmed by 2 bases and J by 8 bases, leaving 15 bases between them. There are 14 residues in the CDR3. DNA for the CDR3: TGTGCCAGCAGTTTAGACGACCCCTCAGGGGGCTACACCTTC. This gives the protein CASSLDDPSGGYTF.

This clonotype was seen a few times. V gene TRBV5-1 combines with J gene TRBJ2-1, with 9 bases that match TRBD2. There are 14 residues in the CDR3. Germline V lookup: CDR1 SGHRS, CDR2 YFSETQ. J was trimmed by 8 bases and V by 4 bases; bases with no gene match: 7. CDR3 coding DNA: TGCGCCAGCAGCGGCGGGAGGGCGGACGATGAGCAGTTCTTC. This encodes CASSGGRADDEQFF.

The genes are TRBV28 and TRBJ1-5; 7 bases are a match to TRBD1. Trimming at V came to 6 bases and at J to 3 bases, leaving 11 bases not matched to a gene. The CDR3 contains 16 residues. Germline CDR1 is MDHEN and CDR2 is SYDVKM. For the CDR3, the DNA is TGTGCCAGCAGGGGCCGGACAGGCCGTTACAATCAGCCCCAGCATTTT. This codes for CASRGRTGRYNQPQHF.

The gene calls are TRBV11-3 and TRBJ1-1, with D perhaps TRBD1 (5 bases). This CDR3 contains 15 residues. The V end was cut by 5 bases, the J end by 1 base, with 14 bases between. The V gene's germline CDR1 is SGHNT and CDR2 YENEEA. CDR3 sequence: CASSPGVGGNTEAFF. The CDR3 region has the DNA TGTGCCAGCAGCCCTGGGGTTGGGGGGAACACTGAAGCTTTCTTT. Variable domain in full (rest from reference TRBV11-3 and TRBJ1-1): EAGVVQSPRYKIIEKKQPVAFWCNPISGHNTLYWYLQNLGQGPELLIRYENEEAVDDSQLPKDRFSAERLKGVDSTLKIQPAELGDSAVYLCASSPGVGGNTEAFFGQGTRLTVV.

This clonotype came up a few times. The chain uses TRBV18 and TRBJ2-1, with D unclear. V lost 3 bases and J 0 bases, leaving 9 bases between the germline ends. Germline V gene sequence: CDR1 KGHSH, CDR2 LQKENI. CDR3 length: 15 residues. CDR3 nucleotide sequence: TGTGCCAGCTCACCCCCGACCAGCTCCTACAATGAGCAGTTCTTC. As protein: CASSPPTSSYNEQFF.

This clonotype was observed a few times. The chain uses TRBV2 and TRBJ1-2; D gene uncertain. This CDR3 has 14 residues. Trimming left V 5 bases short and J 4 bases short, with 14 bases between. Germline CDR1 and CDR2: SNHLY and FYNNEI. CDR3 in amino acids: CASSPPGYLYGYTF. As DNA, the CDR3 is TGTGCCAGCAGTCCCCCGGGATACCTCTATGGCTACACCTTC.

This clonotype was observed a few times. The J gene is TRBJ2-5, the V gene TRBV7-9; TRBD1 is a possible D gene (5 bases). CDR1 and CDR2 (germline): SEHNR, FQNEAQ (reference sequence). The CDR3 covers 15 residues. Trimming left V 3 bases short and J 1 base short, with 12 bases between. DNA for the CDR3: TGTGCCAGCAGCTTTGGAACGACAGCCCAAGAGACCCAGTACTTC. Translation: CASSFGTTAQETQYF.

This chain connects TRBV29-1 to TRBJ1-1; 7 nucleotides align to TRBD1. The V segment lost 4 bases and the J segment 0 bases; nucleotides outside the gene matches: 8. Germline CDR1 reads SQVTM; CDR2 reads ANQGSEA. The CDR3 is 15 amino acids. CDR3 residues: CSVARTGTMNTEAFF. The CDR3 nucleotides are TGCAGCGTTGCTCGGACAGGCACCATGAACACTGAAGCTTTCTTT.

This clonotype was counted ten times or more. Here the CDR3 DNA reads TGTGCCAGCAAGATATCGAGCGGGAGTAACGAGCAGTACTTC. Translated: CASKISSGSNEQYF. J is TRBJ2-7 and V is TRBV28; 8 bases match TRBD2. The J segment lost 5 bases and the V segment lost 7 bases, leaving 10 bases of the junction unmatched. The CDR3 consists of 14 residues. Looked up from germline, CDR1 is MDHEN and CDR2 is SYDVKM.

This clonotype turned up a few times. The chain carries TRBV7-9 and TRBJ2-6; D gene uncertain. Trimming took 1 base from V and 4 from J, leaving 11 bases between them. CDR3 length: 16 residues. Germline V gene data show CDR1 as SEHNR and CDR2 as FQNEAQ (reference sequence). DNA for the CDR3: TGTGCCAGCAGCTTAGATCTTTCCCTAGGGGCCAACGTCCTGACTTTC. This translates into CASSLDLSLGANVLTF. Combining the CDR3 with reference TRBV7-9 and TRBJ2-6 gives the whole variable domain DTGVSQNPRHKITKRGQNVTFRCDPISEHNRLYWYRQTLGQGPEFLTYFQNEAQLEKSRLLSDRFSAERPKGSFSTLEIQRTEQGDSAMYLCASSLDLSLGANVLTFGAGSRLTVL.

J is TRBJ2-1 and V is TRBV7-8; D is perhaps TRBD2 (6 bases). The germline CDR1 and CDR2 sequences are SGHVS and FQNEAQ. V was cut by 0 bases and J by 0 bases, with 9 bases left in between. The CDR3 length is 16 residues. The CDR3 loop is CASSLAGTLSYNEQFF. CDR3 sequence (DNA): TGTGCCAGCAGCTTAGCCGGGACTCTCTCCTACAATGAGCAGTTCTTC.

About this clonotype: One end of the junction varies from germline; a read error may be responsible. The genes are TRBV7-9 and TRBJ2-7; 9 nucleotides match TRBD1. CDR3 length equals 15 residues. In germline, CDR1 is SEHNR, CDR2 FQNEAQ (reference sequence). CDR3 in amino acids: CASSLRQGGSYGQYF. For the CDR3, the DNA is TGTGCCAGCAGCCTGCGACAGGGGGGCTCCTACGGGCAGTACTTC.

The CDR3 loop reads CASSRDSGTGKYEQYF. CDR3 DNA sequence: TGCGCCAGCAGCCGAGACTCTGGGACAGGGAAGTACGAGCAGTACTTC. This chain uses TRBV5-1 with TRBJ2-7, with 9 bases that match TRBD1. Germline V CDR1 and CDR2: SGHRS, YFSETQ. The CDR3 runs to 16 residues. Trimming removed 4 bases from V and 4 bases from J; junction bases left unmatched: 12.

V usage is TRBV28 and J usage is TRBJ2-5; D is ambiguous. The CDR3 spans 14 residues. Between the trimmed V and J ends, which lost 6 bases and 2 bases, there was a span of 13 bases. The germline V gene has CDR1 MDHEN and CDR2 SYDVKM. The CDR3: CASSERLGQETQYF. The CDR3 DNA is TGTGCCAGCAGCGAAAGATTGGGACAAGAGACCCAGTACTTC.

V gene TRBV7-9 combines with J gene TRBJ2-3; D perhaps matches TRBD2 (7 bases). Germline V lookup: CDR1 SEHNR, CDR2 FQNEAQ (reference sequence). Trimming took off 5 bases at V and 5 bases at J, with 17 bases between the two ends. The CDR3 contains 15 residues. In nucleotides, the CDR3 is TGTGCCAGCAGCCCAATGGGGGGGCGCATAGATACGCAGTATTTT. Amino acid sequence: CASSPMGGRIDTQYF.

The rearrangement links TRBV3-1 to TRBJ2-7; 10 nucleotides line up with TRBD2. This CDR3 has 15 amino acids. Germline V CDR1 and CDR2: LGHDT, YNNKEL (reference sequence). Trimming cost V 2 bases and J 3 bases; bases outside gene matches: 4. The CDR3 protein is CASSQPSSGSYEQYF. Written as DNA, the CDR3 is TGTGCCAGCAGCCAACCTTCTAGCGGGAGCTACGAGCAGTACTTC.

A note on this clonotype: This may arise from a read error, as a much more abundant clone is one base away. The chain couples TRBV28 to TRBJ2-6, with D possibly TRBD1 on 5 matching bases. The CDR3 contains 13 residues. CDR1 and CDR2 from the germline V gene are MDHEN and SYDVKM. CDR3 bases: TGTGCCATTCGGCTCTCTGGGGCCGACGTCCTGACTTTC. This translates into CAIRLSGADVLTF.

In this sample, this clonotype turned up a few times. The V and J genes are TRBV11-2 and TRBJ2-2, with 7 bases matching TRBD1. V lost 4 bases, J lost 5 bases, and 10 bases stayed unmatched. This CDR3 comprises 16 residues. Germline V gene data show CDR1 as SGHAT and CDR2 as FQNNGV. The CDR3 region has the DNA TGTGCCAGCAGCTACTTATACAGGGGAAGGACCGGGGAGCTGTTTTTT. Protein sequence: CASSYLYRGRTGELFF.

This clonotype occurred a few times. The chain links TRBV5-5 to TRBJ2-7, with 10 nucleotides matching TRBD2. The CDR3 sequence is 15 residues long. The ends lost 5 bases at V and 1 base at J; junction bases unmatched: 6. Germline CDR1 reads SGHKS; CDR2 reads YYEKEE (reference sequence). The CDR3 loop is CASRSGLAASYEQYF. CDR3 coding DNA: TGTGCCAGCAGATCCGGACTAGCGGCTTCCTACGAGCAGTACTTC. Full variable domain (remainder filled in from reference TRBV5-5 and TRBJ2-7): DAGVTQSPTHLIKTRGQQVTLRCSPISGHKSVSWYQQVLGQGPQFIFQYYEKEERGRGNFPDRFSARQFPNYSSELNVNALLLGDSALYLCASRSGLAASYEQYFGPGTRLTVT.

The rearrangement uses TRBV14 and TRBJ2-5; D is possibly TRBD1 (6 bases). Trimming took 4 bases from V and 6 from J, leaving 9 bases between them. The CDR3 spans 12 residues. Germline CDR1 SGHDN, CDR2 FVKESK. The CDR3 nucleotides are TGTGCCAGCAGCCCCCAGGGGAAGACCCAGTACTTC. Its protein is CASSPQGKTQYF.

This clonotype was observed a single time. The gene calls are TRBV9 and TRBJ2-5; 7 bases map to TRBD1. Losses at the gene ends were 2 bases for V and 5 bases for J; bases not matched to a gene: 9. In germline, CDR1 is SGDLS, CDR2 YYNGEE. The length of the CDR3 is 15 residues. Here the CDR3 reads CASSVADRPGETQYF. The CDR3 nucleotides are TGTGCCAGCAGCGTCGCGGACAGGCCTGGCGAGACCCAGTACTTC.